This TCR beta chain originates from a study of blood T cells in healthy people across ages (dated by TCRdb to between 2014 and 2016). Concerning the study at large: In model experiments, template switching captured roughly one uniquely barcoded TCR beta cDNA molecule for every two T cells. To track age-related changes in TCR beta repertoire diversity, the study relied on deep sequencing normalized with unique cDNA molecular identifiers. The donors were split into four age groups: young (average roughly 15 years), middle-aged (about 40), aged (over 55) and long-lived (roughly 86). To avoid experimental bias, donors of different ages were spread randomly across the sequencing lanes. Using the same blood draw, the study looked at two additional independent replicas of 1 million unique cDNA reads for two donors, one aged 18 to 30 and the other aged 80 or older. Summary of the overall study and its limitations: Compared with the aged group, the long-lived group had more naive CD4+ T cells, fewer expanded clones and increased TCR diversity, a pattern suggesting age selection. The percentage of naive T cells measured by flow cytometry correlated strongly with observed TCR beta diversity. Because the CMV infection status of the donors was unknown, age-related changes in expanded clonotypes may potentially have been confounded. As age increased, observed TCR beta diversity per million T cells dropped in a roughly linear way, and a significant reduction was already evident by age 40. Estimates of total diversity based on one million sequenced T cells were regarded as lower bounds and as underestimates. Bulk unsorted PBMC profiling prevented conclusive comparison of naive and antigen-experienced compartments.

In regard to this clonotype: The specificity of this receptor is unknown. Base qualities were left out, and no much larger clone turns up one base away.

In the germline V gene, CDR1 corresponds to KGHDR and CDR2 to SFDVKD. The CDR3, cysteine through phenylalanine, is 18 amino acids long. Here the CDR3 DNA is all that survives: 54 bases in frame from base 1. Clipping removes 3 bases from V and 1 base from J, with 12 as the unmatched junction base count. Donors were 40 or so systemically healthy Caucasian individuals from Russia aged 6 to 90 years. Each donor gave 8.5 to 10 milliliters of peripheral blood, collected into EDTA-treated Vacutainer tubes. Ficoll-Paque density-gradient centrifugation was used to isolate PBMCs, with at least 6 million obtained per sample. Trizol reagent was used to extract total RNA from the PBMCs, yielding at least 6 micrograms per sample. The percentages of naive CD45RAhigh/CD27high T cells were determined by flow cytometry on a PBMC aliquot from every donor. The receptor library was made with 5' RACE. Data came from an Illumina HiSeq 2500. The second PCR ran for roughly 7 to 11 cycles and used a J-beta primer mix along with a sample-barcoded 5' primer. A unique molecular identifier was introduced onto each TCR beta cDNA molecule by a template-switch 5' adaptor carrying 12 random nucleotides. Each sample yielded at least 3 million CDR3-containing paired-end reads. First-strand cDNA synthesis was performed from all RNA using the Mint cDNA synthesis kit, with priming by a TRBC-specific oligonucleotide. After uracil-DNA glycosylase treatment, a first 18-cycle PCR used universal primers M1SS and BC2_uni_R on all cDNA. Regarding the original processing steps: For normalization, 1 million high-quality reads, each with a distinct molecular identifier, were randomly selected from each sample. Instead of being binned into consensus sequences, reads that shared molecular identifiers were thrown out. MiTCR, run with a Q25 quality threshold and the strictest error-elimination algorithm, handled CDR3 identification, clonotype clustering and error correction. A nonparametric unseen species model with Euler transformation was used to estimate a lower bound on total TCR beta diversity. The public reads were reanalyzed by TCRdb: fastp trimming at Q25, MiXCR alignment, in-frame beta chains only. Under each unique CDR3 protein, matching rows form one entry showing the most common genes and DNA. The V and J calls here are based on TCRdb, not the publication. The sample table records 550,000 to 700,000 distinct CDR3 sequences; roughly a quarter of these occur just once. Jointly, the top ten make up approximately 17% of the sample.

The rearrangement combines TRBV24-1 with TRBJ2-5; a stretch of 8 junction bases matches TRBD1. This sequence originates from a woman in her sixties or seventies in good health. What was sequenced was blood. The nucleotides read TGTGCCACCAGTGATATTCCCCGACGGACAGGGTTCCAAGAGACCCAGTACTTC. This codes for CATSDIPRRTGFQETQYF.